Following are 25 T cell receptor beta chains from one sample sequenced in a study of beta chain features in type 1 diabetes. The study reverse transcribed the entire isolated RNA, so it sequenced expressed TCRB transcripts. The protocol was immunoSEQ multiplex PCR, while the TCRdb copy is restricted to in-frame clones and leaves out a portion. The repertoire holds about 47,000 clones, with just under 45% as singletons. General study results and limits: Moderate but significant shortening of TCRB CDR3s was recorded in all four CD4+ subsets from Type 1 diabetes patients.

What these receptors recognize is not known. The sequenced material came from stem cell memory CD4+ T cells from blood. The source of these receptors is a young man with type 1 diabetes.

The CDR3 sequence is CASSKALGALVFGGNQPQHF. The CDR3 region has the DNA TGTGCCAGCAGCAAAGCGCTGGGGGCGCTGGTTTTTGGGGGCAATCAGCCCCAGCATTTT. V is TRBV21-1 and J is TRBJ1-5; the DNA was not used to check the table's D call, TRBD1. TRBV21-1 corresponds to a pseudogene. There are 20 residues in the CDR3.

The J gene is TRBJ2-7, the V gene TRBV9; 11 bases align to TRBD2. The CDR3 runs to 14 residues. Germline V CDR1 and CDR2: SGDLS, YYNGEE. The trim removed 6 bases at V and 7 bases at J, leaving 9 bases unmatched. The CDR3 loop is CASNIAGGPGEQYF. The CDR3 region has the DNA TGTGCCAGCAATATAGCGGGAGGGCCTGGGGAGCAGTACTTC.

The gene calls are TRBV5-1 and TRBJ2-5; unclear D gene. The CDR3 length is 12 residues. The germline CDR1 and CDR2 sequences are SGHRS and YFSETQ. The germline V and J ends were trimmed by 0 bases and 5 bases, with 5 bases remaining between them. CDR3 DNA: TGCGCCAGCAGCTTGGCCCGGGAGACCCAGTACTTC. Residues: CASSLARETQYF.

This chain connects TRBV6-6 to TRBJ2-2; TRBD1 might be the D (5 bases). V was pared by 6 bases and J by 1 base, with 12 bases between. CDR3 size: 15 residues. Germline loops: CDR1 MNHNY, CDR2 SVGAGI (reference sequence). The CDR3 reads CASSRSGQNTGELFF. The CDR3 DNA reads TGTGCCAGCAGCCGGTCTGGACAGAACACCGGGGAGCTGTTTTTT.

In this sample, this clone turned up a few times. The rearrangement joins TRBV5-1 to TRBJ1-1; D remains unclear. Per the germline V gene, CDR1 is SGHRS and CDR2 is YFSETQ. The CDR3 loop spans 13 amino acids. Between the trimmed V and J ends, which lost 7 bases and 1 base, there was a span of 11 bases. DNA of the CDR3: TGCGCCAGCCGTCGGAGGGAGAACACTGAAGCTTTCTTT. It yields the protein CASRRRENTEAFF.

The chain carries TRBV7-8 and TRBJ1-4; a possible D gene is TRBD1 (6 bases). Germline loops: CDR1 SGHVS, CDR2 FQNEAQ. V dropped 5 bases and J dropped 0 bases, with 10 bases sitting between them. The length of the CDR3 is 15 residues. CDR3 coding DNA: TGTGCCAGCAGCCCGAGACAGGCAACTAATGAAAAACTGTTTTTT. This gives the protein CASSPRQATNEKLFF.

V and J are TRBV18 and TRBJ2-5; no clear D. This CDR3 region has 13 residues. Trimming pared 3 bases from V and 4 bases from J, leaving 9 bases between. From germline, CDR1 is KGHSH and CDR2 LQKENI. The CDR3 here is CASSPSGLETQYF. For the CDR3, the DNA is TGTGCCAGCTCACCGTCAGGTTTAGAGACCCAGTACTTC.

The gene calls are TRBV28 and TRBJ2-1; 14 bases match TRBD2. J was trimmed by 8 bases and V by 7 bases; bases with no gene match: 7. The CDR3 length is 15 residues. CDR1 is MDHEN and CDR2 is SYDVKM in the germline V gene. For the CDR3, the DNA is TGTGCCAGCACCACGGGACTAGCGGGAGTCTATGAGCAGTTCTTC. This encodes CASTTGLAGVYEQFF.

The chain combines TRBV7-3 with TRBJ1-1, with D unresolved. The germline V gene encodes CDR1 SGHTA and CDR2 FQGTGA. The length of the CDR3 is 13 residues. The ends were cut back, 5 bases at V and 2 bases at J, with 9 bases in the middle. The chain's CDR3 is CASSPRTNTEAFF. CDR3 bases: TGTGCCAGCAGCCCCCGGACTAACACTGAAGCTTTCTTT.

V and J are TRBV5-1 and TRBJ2-2; D gene uncertain. The germline V gene encodes CDR1 SGHRS and CDR2 YFSETQ. V was shortened by 2 bases and J by 5 bases, with 4 bases between the two germline ends. This CDR3 region has 12 residues. The CDR3: CASSFRTGELFF. CDR3 DNA: TGCGCCAGCAGCTTCAGGACCGGGGAGCTGTTTTTT.

CDR3 in amino acids: CSVEGPTGAANIQYF. CDR3 bases: TGCAGCGTTGAAGGTCCCACAGGGGCGGCAAACATTCAGTACTTC. V usage is TRBV29-1 and J usage is TRBJ2-4, with 7 bases aligning to TRBD1. V was pared by 1 base and J by 6 bases, with 9 bases of the junction left unmatched. Germline values: CDR1 SQVTM, CDR2 ANQGSEA. The CDR3 runs 15 residues.

The rearrangement links TRBV29-1 to TRBJ2-1; 13 bases match TRBD2. Germline lookup yields CDR1 SQVTM and CDR2 ANQGSEA. V lost 6 bases to trimming and J lost 14 bases; unmatched junction nucleotides: 10. This CDR3 contains 13 residues. For the CDR3, the DNA is TGCAGCGTCGATAGACTAGCGGGAGGAAGTGAGTTCTTC. Translated, it gives CSVDRLAGGSEFF.

CDR3 sequence: CASSLRSQRGELFF. CDR3 coding DNA: TGTGCCAGCAGCCTGAGGTCCCAGCGCGGGGAGCTGTTTTTT. The genes are TRBV7-2 and TRBJ2-2; the D is unclear. CDR3 length: 14 amino acids. Trimming stripped 5 bases from V and 7 bases from J, with 14 bases between. Germline V CDR1 and CDR2: SGHTA, FQGNSA.

The chain couples TRBV5-1 to TRBJ2-1; tentative D call: TRBD1 (5 bases). V was clipped by 0 bases and J by 10 bases, with 8 bases between them. Germline CDR1 SGHRS, CDR2 YFSETQ. CDR3 length: 12 amino acids. The CDR3, as DNA: TGCGCCAGCAGCTTGGCCAGGGTCGAGCAGTTCTTC. Translation: CASSLARVEQFF.

There are a few counts of this clone. J is TRBJ2-2 and V is TRBV6-5; 9 bases are shared with TRBD1. The CDR3 spans 15 residues. Germline V gives CDR1 MNHEY, CDR2 SVGAGI. J lost 3 bases, V lost 6 bases, and 5 bases had no gene match. In DNA form, the CDR3 reads TGTGCCAGCAGCGACAGGGGGTTCGACACCGGGGAGCTGTTTTTT. This sequence encodes CASSDRGFDTGELFF.

J is TRBJ2-3 and V is TRBV10-3; TRBD1 matches 8 bases. The CDR3 runs 13 residues. Per the germline V gene, CDR1 is ENHRY and CDR2 is SYGVKD. V lost 6 bases, J lost 6 bases, and 5 bases stayed unmatched. The CDR3 loop reads CAIRTGGGDTQYF. DNA of the CDR3: TGTGCCATCAGAACAGGGGGTGGCGATACGCAGTATTTT.

This clone was seen only a few times. The chain combines TRBV7-9 with TRBJ2-7; 8 nucleotides align to TRBD1. The CDR3 runs to 14 residues. The V gene's germline CDR1 is SEHNR and CDR2 FQNEAQ (reference sequence). The junction had 5 bases not matched to a gene; V was cut back by 1 base and J by 6 bases. The CDR3 loop is CASSLGQGASEQYF. For the CDR3, the DNA is TGTGCCAGCAGCTTAGGGCAGGGGGCGAGCGAGCAGTACTTC.

This rearrangement joins TRBV2 to TRBJ1-2, with D unclear. In germline, CDR1 is SNHLY, CDR2 FYNNEI. The CDR3 runs to 11 residues. Trimming left V 6 bases short and J 8 bases short, with 10 bases between. The CDR3 nucleotides read TGTGCCAGCAGACTTATTGTAGGCTACACCTTC. This encodes CASRLIVGYTF. The variable domain in full, completed from reference TRBV2 and TRBJ1-2, reads EPEVTQTPSHQVTQMGQEVILRCVPISNHLYFYWYRQILGQKVEFLVSFYNNEISEKSEIFDDQFSVERPDGSNFTLKIRSTKLEDSAMYFCASRLIVGYTFGSGTRLTVV.

This clone was detected only a few times. The rearrangement links TRBV28 to TRBJ1-2; 8 bases are a match to TRBD1. In germline, CDR1 is MDHEN, CDR2 SYDVKM. V gave up 7 bases and J gave up 5 bases; unmatched junction bases: 9. This CDR3 spans 14 amino acids. The CDR3 region has the DNA TGTGCCAGCACCACTACAGGGGGGGTGTATGGCTACACCTTC. Translated, it gives CASTTTGGVYGYTF.

The chain employs TRBV5-5 and TRBJ1-1; no clear D gene. The CDR3 is 12 residues long. Germline values: CDR1 SGHKS, CDR2 YYEKEE (reference sequence). Trimming took 3 bases from V and 5 from J, leaving 8 bases between them. The CDR3 sequence: CASSSLITEAFF. CDR3 nucleotides: TGTGCCAGCAGCTCTTTAATAACTGAAGCTTTCTTT.

This rearrangement joins TRBV6-1 to TRBJ2-7, with a tentative D call TRBD2 (5 bases). The V gene lost 7 bases and the J gene lost 2 bases, with 15 bases spanning the gap. Germline CDR1 reads MNHNS; CDR2 reads SASEGT. This CDR3 has 14 amino acids. The CDR3, as DNA: TGTGCCAGCAAAAACGGGGTAGTCCCCTACGAGCAGTACTTC. Translation: CASKNGVVPYEQYF.

This clone was detected a few times. The chain has TRBV18 and TRBJ2-7, with 14 bases identical to TRBD2. J lost 7 bases, V lost 4 bases, and 6 bases had no gene match. The CDR3 has 15 residues. Germline values: CDR1 KGHSH, CDR2 LQKENI. The CDR3 region has the DNA TGTGCCAGCTCACAGGGACTAGCGGGAGCTTCTGAGCAGTACTTC. This gives the protein CASSQGLAGASEQYF.

This clone occurred once. The J gene is TRBJ2-2, the V gene TRBV7-3, with TRBD2 as a possible D gene (6 bases). CDR1 and CDR2 (germline): SGHTA, FQGTGA. V lost 1 base and J 4 bases, leaving 10 bases between the germline ends. The CDR3 has 15 residues. In nucleotides, the CDR3 is TGTGCCAGCAGCTTAAAATTGGGAGGCACCGGGGAGCTGTTTTTT. As protein: CASSLKLGGTGELFF.

The chain is built from TRBV18 and TRBJ2-7; D ambiguous. This CDR3 comprises 13 residues. V was shortened by 2 bases and J by 0 bases, with 5 bases between the two germline ends. The germline CDR1 and CDR2 sequences are KGHSH and LQKENI. The CDR3 reads CASSPGSSYEQYF. DNA for the CDR3: TGTGCCAGCTCACCAGGCAGCTCCTACGAGCAGTACTTC.

The chain employs TRBV5-1 and TRBJ2-1; 14 bases agree with TRBD2. The CDR3 is 16 amino acids. Unmatched junction bases numbered 10, after V lost 6 bases and J lost 8 bases. Germline CDR1 SGHRS, CDR2 YFSETQ. The CDR3 spells CASTRLAGGPFHEQFF. The CDR3 DNA is TGCGCCAGCACCAGACTAGCGGGAGGGCCGTTCCATGAGCAGTTCTTC.